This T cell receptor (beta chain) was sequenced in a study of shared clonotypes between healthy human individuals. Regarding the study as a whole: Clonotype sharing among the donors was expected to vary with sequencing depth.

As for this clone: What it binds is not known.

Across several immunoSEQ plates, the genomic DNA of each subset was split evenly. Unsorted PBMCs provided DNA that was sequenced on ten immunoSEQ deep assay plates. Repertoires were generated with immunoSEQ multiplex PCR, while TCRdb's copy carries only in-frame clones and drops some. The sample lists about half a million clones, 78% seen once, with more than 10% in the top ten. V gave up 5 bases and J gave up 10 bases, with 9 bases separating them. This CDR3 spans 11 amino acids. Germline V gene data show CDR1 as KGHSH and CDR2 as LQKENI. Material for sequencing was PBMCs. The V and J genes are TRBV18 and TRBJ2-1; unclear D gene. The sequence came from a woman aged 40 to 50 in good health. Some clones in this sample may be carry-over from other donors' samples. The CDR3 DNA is TGTGCCAGCTCAATCTATGCAGAGCAGTTCTTC. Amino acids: CASSIYAEQFF.